A single sample gave rise to the 3 T cell receptor beta chains below, sequenced in a study of T cell clones after liver transplantation. Repertoires were generated with immunoSEQ multiplex PCR, while TCRdb's copy carries only in-frame clones and drops some. In the table there are tens of thousands of clones, roughly 85% of which are singletons. Sequenced material: CD4+ T cells from blood, taken at the 22-month timepoint. The receptors were gathered from a human patient who received a liver transplant. Some T cells may be the graft donor's.

The chain combines TRBV14 with TRBJ2-1, with TRBD1 matching 9 bases. The V segment lost 3 bases and the J segment 8 bases; nucleotides outside the gene matches: 2. The germline CDR1 and CDR2 sequences are SGHDN and FVKESK. This CDR3 spans 13 amino acids. CDR3 nucleotides: TGTGCCAGCAGCCATCGACAGGGGGATGAGCAGTTCTTC. This codes for CASSHRQGDEQFF.

CDR3 region: CASSLGNYEQYF. DNA of the CDR3: TGTGCCAGCAGCTTGGGCAACTACGAGCAGTACTTC. The rearrangement uses TRBV11-2 and TRBJ2-7, with D uncertain. The CDR3 loop spans 12 amino acids. V was clipped by 3 bases and J by 3 bases, with 6 bases between them. Germline loops: CDR1 SGHAT, CDR2 FQNNGV.

V gene TRBV4-3 combines with J gene TRBJ2-5, with D perhaps matching TRBD1 or TRBD2 (6 bases each). The CDR3 extends over 16 amino acids. CDR1 and CDR2 (germline): LGHNA, YSLEER. V lost 0 bases and J 5 bases, leaving 16 bases between the germline ends. The CDR3 DNA follows: TGCGCCAGCAGCCAAGAAACGGGGGCGGCGAGGGAGACCCAGTACTTC. The encoded protein is CASSQETGAARETQYF.